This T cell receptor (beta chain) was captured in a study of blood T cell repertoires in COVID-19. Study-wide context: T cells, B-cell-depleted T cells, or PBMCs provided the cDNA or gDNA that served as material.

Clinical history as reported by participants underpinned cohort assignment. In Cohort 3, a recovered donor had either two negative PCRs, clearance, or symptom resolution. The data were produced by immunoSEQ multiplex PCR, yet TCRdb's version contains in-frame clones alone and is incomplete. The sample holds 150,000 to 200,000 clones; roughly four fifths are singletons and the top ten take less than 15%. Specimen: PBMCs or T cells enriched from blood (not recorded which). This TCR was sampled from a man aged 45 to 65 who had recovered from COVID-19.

The CDR3 loop is CASSQVPGVTEAFF. The CDR3 DNA reads as TGTGCCAGCAGCCAAGTGCCAGGCGTCACTGAAGCTTTCTTT. The genes are TRBV3-1 (or the pseudogene TRBV3-2) and TRBJ1-1; D is unclear. Germline V lookup: CDR1 LGHDT, CDR2 YNNKEL (reference sequence). The CDR3 extends over 14 amino acids. The V gene lost 1 base and the J gene lost 4 bases, with 10 bases spanning the gap.